This T cell receptor (beta chain) was identified during a study of response to subunit inactivated influenza vaccine. Whole-study results and caveats: It was the authors' suggestion that each seasonal influenza vaccination recruits few new T cells.

The V gene lost 0 bases and the J gene lost 1 base, with 18 bases spanning the gap. The CDR3 extends over 18 amino acids. This clonotype turned up a few times. Its antigen is unknown. Via MiXCR, TCRdb re-called the RT-PCR reads, giving one row per CDR3 protein. The repertoire has more than 400,000 distinct CDR3 sequences, roughly 7.9% of them found once; the top ten carry around 13%. This receptor was identified in a man aged 50 to 69 who received an inactivated influenza vaccine. The sequenced sample was PBMCs from blood, obtained around 25 months after vaccination. The chain is built from TRBV12-3 or TRBV12-4 and TRBJ1-1; D is possibly TRBD1 (6 bases). For the CDR3, the DNA is TGTGCCAGCAGTTTAGCGCCGGGGGGCCTCATGAGGAACACTGAAGCTTTCTTT. The encoded protein is CASSLAPGGLMRNTEAFF.